This T cell receptor beta chain was identified in a study of cytomegalovirus exposure and HLA in healthy donors. Germline loops: CDR1 KGHSH, CDR2 LQKENI. J was trimmed by 3 bases and V by 3 bases; bases with no gene match: 1. There are 14 residues in the CDR3. Regarding this clone: What it binds is unknown.

Study-wide results and caveats: Reported findings show TCR beta sequences accurately forecast HLA-A and HLA-B alleles in most subjects. Relative to equally common others, HLA-associated TCR beta chains showed greater clonal expansion in a later analysis.

PCR primers comprised 60 Vbeta and 13 Jbeta primers. The table came from immunoSEQ multiplex PCR; TCRdb's copy has only in-frame clones and leaves some out. The table has roughly 120,000 clones, about three quarters seen once. Sequences were obtained from PBMCs. The rearrangement uses TRBV18 and TRBJ2-5, with TRBD2 matching 10 bases. The sequence was collected from a man in his fifties or sixties in good health and CMV-seronegative. CDR3 protein: CASSPGLAEETQYF. CDR3 DNA sequence: TGTGCCAGCTCACCCGGACTAGCGGAAGAGACCCAGTACTTC.